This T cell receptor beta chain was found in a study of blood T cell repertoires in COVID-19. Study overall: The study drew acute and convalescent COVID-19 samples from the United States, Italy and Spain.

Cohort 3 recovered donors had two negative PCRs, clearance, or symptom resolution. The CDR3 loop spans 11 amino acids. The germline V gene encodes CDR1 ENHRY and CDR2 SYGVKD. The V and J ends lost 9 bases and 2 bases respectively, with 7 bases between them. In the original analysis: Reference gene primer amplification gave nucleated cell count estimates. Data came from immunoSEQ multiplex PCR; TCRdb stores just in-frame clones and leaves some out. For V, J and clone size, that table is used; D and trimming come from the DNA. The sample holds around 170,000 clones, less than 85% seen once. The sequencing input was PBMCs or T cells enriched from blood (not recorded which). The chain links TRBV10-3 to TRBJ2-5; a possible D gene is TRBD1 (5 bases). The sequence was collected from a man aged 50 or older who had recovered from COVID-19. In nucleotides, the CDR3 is TGTGCCATAGGGGTGCAAGAGACCCAGTACTTC. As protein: CAIGVQETQYF.